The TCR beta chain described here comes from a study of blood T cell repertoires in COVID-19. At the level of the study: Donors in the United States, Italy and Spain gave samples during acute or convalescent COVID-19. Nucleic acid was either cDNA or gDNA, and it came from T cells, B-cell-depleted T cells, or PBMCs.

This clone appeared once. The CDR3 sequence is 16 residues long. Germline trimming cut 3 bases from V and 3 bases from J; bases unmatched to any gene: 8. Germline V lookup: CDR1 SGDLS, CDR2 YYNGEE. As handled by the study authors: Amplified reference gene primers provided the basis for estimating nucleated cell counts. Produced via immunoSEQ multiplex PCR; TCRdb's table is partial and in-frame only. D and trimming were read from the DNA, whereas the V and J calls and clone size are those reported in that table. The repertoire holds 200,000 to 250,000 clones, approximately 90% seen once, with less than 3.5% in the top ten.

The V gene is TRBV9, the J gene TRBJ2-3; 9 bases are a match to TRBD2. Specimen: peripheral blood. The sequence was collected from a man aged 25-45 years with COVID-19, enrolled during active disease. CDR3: CASSAPGLASTDTQYF. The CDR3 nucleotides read TGTGCCAGCAGCGCCCCGGGACTAGCAAGTACAGATACGCAGTATTTT. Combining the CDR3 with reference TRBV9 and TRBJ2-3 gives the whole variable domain DSGVTQTPKHLITATGQRVTLRCSPRSGDLSVYWYQQSLDQGLQFLIQYYNGEERAKGNILERFSAQQFPDLHSELNLSSLELGDSALYFCASSAPGLASTDTQYFGPGTRLTVL.